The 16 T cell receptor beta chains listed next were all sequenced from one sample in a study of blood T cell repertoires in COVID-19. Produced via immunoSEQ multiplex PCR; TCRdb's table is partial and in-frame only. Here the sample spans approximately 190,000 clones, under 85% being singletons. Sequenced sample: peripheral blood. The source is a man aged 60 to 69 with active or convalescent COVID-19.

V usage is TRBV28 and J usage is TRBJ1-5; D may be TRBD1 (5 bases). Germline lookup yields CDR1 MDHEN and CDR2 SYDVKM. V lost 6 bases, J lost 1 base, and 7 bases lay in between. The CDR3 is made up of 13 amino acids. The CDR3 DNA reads TGTGCCAGCAGGCGGGACAGCAATCAGCCCCAGCATTTT. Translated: CASRRDSNQPQHF.

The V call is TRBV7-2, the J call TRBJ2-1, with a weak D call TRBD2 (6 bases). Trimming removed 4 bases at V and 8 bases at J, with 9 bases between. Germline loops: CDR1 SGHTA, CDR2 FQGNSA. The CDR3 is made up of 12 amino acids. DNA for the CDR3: TGTGCCAGCAGCTCTCGCGGGGATGAGCAGTTCTTC. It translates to CASSSRGDEQFF.

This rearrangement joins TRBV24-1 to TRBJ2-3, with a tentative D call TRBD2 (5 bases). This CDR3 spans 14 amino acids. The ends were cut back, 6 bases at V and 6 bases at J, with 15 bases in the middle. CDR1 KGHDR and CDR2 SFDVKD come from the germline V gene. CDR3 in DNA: TGTGCCACCAGTACTCGCCGGGAAGGGGATACGCAGTATTTT. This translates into CATSTRREGDTQYF.

CDR3 DNA sequence: TGTGCCATCAGGGGGCCCAACGAGCAGTACTTC. The encoded protein is CAIRGPNEQYF. The chain recombines TRBV10-3 with TRBJ2-7; TRBD1 might be the D (5 bases). This CDR3 comprises 11 residues. Germline loops: CDR1 ENHRY, CDR2 SYGVKD. V was shortened by 6 bases and J by 5 bases, with 8 bases between the two germline ends.

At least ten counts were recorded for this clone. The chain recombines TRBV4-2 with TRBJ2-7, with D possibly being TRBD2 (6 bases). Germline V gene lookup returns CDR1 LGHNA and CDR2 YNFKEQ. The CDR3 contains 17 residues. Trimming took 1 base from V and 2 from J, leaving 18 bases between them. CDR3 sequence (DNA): TGTGCCAGCAGCCAAGGGGACTGGAGACCGGGCCCCTACGAGCAGTACTTC. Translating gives CASSQGDWRPGPYEQYF.

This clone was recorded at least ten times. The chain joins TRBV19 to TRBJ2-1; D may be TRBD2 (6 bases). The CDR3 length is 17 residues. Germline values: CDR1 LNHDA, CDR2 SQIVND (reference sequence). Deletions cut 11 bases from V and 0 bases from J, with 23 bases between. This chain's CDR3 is CALPGVRDCGSYNEQFF. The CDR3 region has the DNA TGTGCCCTCCCGGGGGTAAGGGATTGTGGCTCCTACAATGAGCAGTTCTTC.

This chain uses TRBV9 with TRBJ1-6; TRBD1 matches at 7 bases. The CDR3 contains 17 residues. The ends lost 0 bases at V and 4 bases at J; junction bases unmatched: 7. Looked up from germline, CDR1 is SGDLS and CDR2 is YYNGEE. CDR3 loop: CASSVVGTVDYNSPLHF. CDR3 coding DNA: TGTGCCAGCAGCGTAGTCGGGACAGTGGATTATAATTCACCCCTCCACTTT. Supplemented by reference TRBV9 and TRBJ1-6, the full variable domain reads DSGVTQTPKHLITATGQRVTLRCSPRSGDLSVYWYQQSLDQGLQFLIQYYNGEERAKGNILERFSAQQFPDLHSELNLSSLELGDSALYFCASSVVGTVDYNSPLHFGNGTRLTVT.

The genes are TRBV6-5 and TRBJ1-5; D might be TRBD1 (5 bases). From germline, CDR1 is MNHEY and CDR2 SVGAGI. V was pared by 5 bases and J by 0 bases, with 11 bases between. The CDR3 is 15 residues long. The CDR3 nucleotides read TGTGCCAGCAGTCTCAGGGTTGGTAGCAATCAGCCCCAGCATTTT. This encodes CASSLRVGSNQPQHF.

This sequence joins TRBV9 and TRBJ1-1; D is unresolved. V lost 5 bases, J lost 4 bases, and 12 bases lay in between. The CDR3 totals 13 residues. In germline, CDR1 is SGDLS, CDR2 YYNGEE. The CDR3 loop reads CASSEGVGTEAFF. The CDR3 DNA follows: TGTGCCAGCAGTGAGGGTGTGGGCACTGAAGCTTTCTTT.

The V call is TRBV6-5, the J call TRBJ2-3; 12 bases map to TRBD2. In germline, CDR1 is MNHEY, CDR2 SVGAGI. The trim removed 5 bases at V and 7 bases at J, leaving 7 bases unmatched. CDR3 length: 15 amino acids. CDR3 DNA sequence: TGTGCCAGCAGTAGACTAGCGGGAGAGGAAAATACGCAGTATTTT. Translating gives CASSRLAGEENTQYF.

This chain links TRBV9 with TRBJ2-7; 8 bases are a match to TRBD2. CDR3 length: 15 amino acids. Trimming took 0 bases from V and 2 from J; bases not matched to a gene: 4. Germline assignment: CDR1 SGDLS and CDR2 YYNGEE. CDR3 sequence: CASSVEASGPYEQYF. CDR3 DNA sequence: TGTGCCAGCAGCGTAGAGGCTAGCGGGCCCTACGAGCAGTACTTC.

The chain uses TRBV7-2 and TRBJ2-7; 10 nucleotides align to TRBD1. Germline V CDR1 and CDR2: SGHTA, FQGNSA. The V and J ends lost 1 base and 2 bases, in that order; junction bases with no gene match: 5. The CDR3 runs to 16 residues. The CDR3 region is CASSLGRTGGTYEQYF. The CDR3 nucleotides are TGTGCCAGCAGCTTAGGGAGGACAGGGGGGACCTACGAGCAGTACTTC.

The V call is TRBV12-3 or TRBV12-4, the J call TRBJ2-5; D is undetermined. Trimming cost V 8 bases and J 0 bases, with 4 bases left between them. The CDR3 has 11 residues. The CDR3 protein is CASRDQETQYF. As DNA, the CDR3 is TGTGCCAGCCGGGACCAAGAGACCCAGTACTTC.

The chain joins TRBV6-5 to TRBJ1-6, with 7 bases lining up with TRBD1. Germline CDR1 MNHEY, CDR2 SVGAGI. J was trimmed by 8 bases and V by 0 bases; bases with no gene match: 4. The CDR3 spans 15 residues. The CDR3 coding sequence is TGTGCCAGCAGTTACTCACAGGGGCGGGATTCACCCCTCCACTTT. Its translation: CASSYSQGRDSPLHF.

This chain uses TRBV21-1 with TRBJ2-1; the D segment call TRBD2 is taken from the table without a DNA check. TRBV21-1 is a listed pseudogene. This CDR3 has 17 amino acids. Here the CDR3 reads CASSKEGRTQVYNEQFF. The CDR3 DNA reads TGTGCCAGCAGCAAAGAGGGCCGGACTCAAGTCTACAATGAGCAGTTCTTC.

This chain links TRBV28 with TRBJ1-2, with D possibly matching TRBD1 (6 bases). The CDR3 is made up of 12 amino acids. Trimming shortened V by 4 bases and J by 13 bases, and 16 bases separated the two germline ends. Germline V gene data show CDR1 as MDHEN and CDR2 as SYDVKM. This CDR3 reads CASSSGQRISTF. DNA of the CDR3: TGTGCCAGCAGTTCCGGACAGAGAATATCCACCTTC.